The 17 T cell receptor beta chains in this list originate from one sample, sequenced in a study of T cells in localized non-small cell lung cancer. The method was immunoSEQ multiplex PCR; TCRdb's version includes in-frame clones alone and lacks a portion of them. Here the sample spans about 4,500 clones, roughly 33% being singletons. The sample consisted of lung tumor tissue, taken before any cancer treatment. These receptors all stem from a male donor aged 60 or older with stage I lung adenocarcinoma.

This clone was seen a few times. CDR3 nucleotides: TGCGCCAGCAGCTTCAATTTCCCCGACACAGATACGCAGTATTTT. The encoded protein is CASSFNFPDTDTQYF. This chain uses TRBV5-1 with TRBJ2-3; unclear D gene. This CDR3 spans 15 amino acids. CDR1 and CDR2 from the germline V gene are SGHRS and YFSETQ. V was trimmed by 2 bases and J by 2 bases, leaving 12 bases between them.

The chain has TRBV9 and TRBJ1-1, with TRBD1 identical over 8 bases. Germline assignment: CDR1 SGDLS and CDR2 YYNGEE. V was clipped by 5 bases and J by 2 bases; unmatched bases: 8. The CDR3 contains 15 residues. The CDR3 is CASREGQGFNTEAFF. CDR3 bases: TGTGCCAGCAGAGAAGGACAGGGCTTTAACACTGAAGCTTTCTTT.

This clone qualifies as medium-sized (0.01 to 0.1%). The chain combines TRBV18 with TRBJ1-1; a possible D gene is TRBD1 (5 bases). V was clipped by 1 base and J by 4 bases, with 13 bases between them. Germline assignment: CDR1 KGHSH and CDR2 LQKENI. The CDR3 consists of 15 residues. DNA of the CDR3: TGTGCCAGCTCACCACAGGGGTCTGATAGCACTGAAGCTTTCTTT. Encoded protein: CASSPQGSDSTEAFF. The full variable domain, completed using reference TRBV18 and TRBJ1-1, is NAGVMQNPRHLVRRRGQEARLRCSPMKGHSHVYWYRQLPEEGLKFMVYLQKENIIDESGMPKERFSAEFPKEGPSILRIQQVVRGDSAAYFCASSPQGSDSTEAFFGQGTRLTVV.

J is TRBJ2-7 and V is TRBV6-8, with D perhaps matching TRBD1 or TRBD2 (5 bases each). CDR1 and CDR2 (germline): MNHGY, SAAAGT. The ends were cut back, 7 bases at V and 0 bases at J, with 13 bases in the middle. The CDR3 runs to 14 residues. The CDR3 here is CASIVGPYSYEQYF. In DNA form, the CDR3 reads TGTGCCAGCATCGTGGGACCGTACTCCTACGAGCAGTACTTC.

This rearrangement joins TRBV19 to TRBJ1-2; TRBD1 is a possible D gene (5 bases). The V gene's germline CDR1 is LNHDA and CDR2 SQIVND (reference sequence). Trimming pared 6 bases from V and 8 bases from J, leaving 16 bases between. The CDR3 has 13 residues. The CDR3 spells CASSLNGDSGYTF. The DNA for the CDR3 is TGTGCCAGTAGCCTCAACGGGGACTCCGGCTACACCTTC.

The CDR3 reads CASSFLGTEAFF. The CDR3 nucleotides read TGTGCCAGTAGTTTTTTGGGGACAGAAGCTTTCTTT. The chain recombines TRBV19 with TRBJ1-1, with D tentatively TRBD1 (6 bases). Germline loops: CDR1 LNHDA, CDR2 SQIVND (reference sequence). V shed 5 bases and J shed 8 bases, with 12 bases lying between them. The CDR3 runs 12 residues.

There are a few counts of this clone. The rearrangement links TRBV29-1 to TRBJ1-1, with 9 bases that match TRBD1. The V segment lost 7 bases and the J segment 1 base; nucleotides outside the gene matches: 7. CDR1 is SQVTM and CDR2 is ANQGSEA in the germline V gene. The CDR3 runs to 14 residues. CDR3 in amino acids: CSAGPGQGNTEAFF. The CDR3 DNA reads as TGCAGCGCCGGACCGGGACAGGGGAACACTGAAGCTTTCTTT.

This clone has more than one count but fewer than ten. The V and J genes are TRBV4-1 and TRBJ2-7; 7 bases are a match to TRBD2. Germline lookup yields CDR1 MGHRA and CDR2 YSYEKL. The CDR3 is 13 amino acids. The trim removed 4 bases at V and 3 bases at J, leaving 3 bases unmatched. The DNA for the CDR3 is TGCGCCAGCAGCCCGTGGGAGGGCTACGAGCAGTACTTC. Its translation: CASSPWEGYEQYF.

This clone was observed a handful of times. J is TRBJ2-4 and V is TRBV7-2; possibly TRBD1 for D (5 bases). V was pared by 10 bases and J by 0 bases, with 10 bases between. CDR3 size: 13 residues. Germline V gene lookup returns CDR1 SGHTA and CDR2 FQGNSA. The CDR3, as DNA: TGTGCCACAAAAGGGGAAGCCAAAAACATTCAGTACTTC. This encodes CATKGEAKNIQYF. The complete variable domain, with remaining parts taken from reference TRBV7-2 and TRBJ2-4, reads GAGVSQSPSNKVTEKGKDVELRCDPISGHTALYWYRQSLGQGLEFLIYFQGNSAPDKSGLPSDRFSAERTGGSVSTLTIQRTQQEDSAVYLCATKGEAKNIQYFGAGTRLSVL.

The genes are TRBV19 and TRBJ2-7; 8 bases match TRBD1. V was clipped by 5 bases and J by 6 bases; unmatched bases: 3. Germline V CDR1 and CDR2: LNHDA, SQIVND (reference sequence). This CDR3 comprises 12 residues. The CDR3 reads CASSVGTGEQYF. In DNA form, the CDR3 reads TGTGCCAGTAGTGTTGGGACAGGCGAGCAGTACTTC.

The genes are TRBV6-8 and TRBJ1-4; 7 bases line up with TRBD1. This CDR3 is 14 amino acids long. Trimming at V came to 7 bases and at J to 5 bases, leaving 7 bases not matched to a gene. Germline CDR1 MNHGY, CDR2 SAAAGT. The CDR3 coding sequence is TGTGCCAGCACCTCCGGGACAGTAAATGAAAAACTGTTTTTT. It specifies CASTSGTVNEKLFF.

A remark on this clone: At one end, the junction sequence differs from germline, possibly due to a read error. CDR3 protein: CAISGGVDSPLHF. The DNA for the CDR3 is TGTGCCATCAGTGGGGGGGTTGATTCACCCCTCCACTTT. This chain joins TRBV6-8 and TRBJ1-6; TRBD1 might be the D (5 bases). The V gene's germline CDR1 is MNHGY and CDR2 SAAAGT. This CDR3 is built from 13 residues.

This clone was counted a few times. The J gene is TRBJ1-4, the V gene TRBV6-8, with 10 bases matching TRBD1. The junction had 11 bases not matched to a gene; V was cut back by 5 bases and J by 8 bases. The CDR3 has 16 amino acids. Germline V gene sequence: CDR1 MNHGY, CDR2 SAAAGT. CDR3 in amino acids: CASSLSTGTGAEKLFF. As DNA, the CDR3 is TGTGCCAGCAGTCTATCTACCGGGACAGGGGCCGAAAAACTGTTTTTT.

This sequence joins TRBV6-7 and TRBJ2-3; TRBD1 agrees at 9 bases. TRBV6-7 is classed as an ORF, of uncertain function. The CDR3 has 17 amino acids. The ends lost 6 bases at V and 4 bases at J; junction bases unmatched: 14. CDR3 region: CASSSARGQGGADTQYF. The CDR3 DNA sequence: TGTGCCAGCAGCTCCGCAAGGGGACAGGGAGGGGCAGATACGCAGTATTTT.

In its sample, this clone was seen a few times. This CDR3 is CASSGGGGTEAFF. As DNA, the CDR3 is TGTGCCAGCAGCGGAGGGGGCGGCACTGAAGCTTTCTTT. V usage is TRBV6-8 and J usage is TRBJ1-1, with 7 nucleotides matching TRBD1. In germline, CDR1 is MNHGY, CDR2 SAAAGT. The CDR3 consists of 13 residues. The V gene end was trimmed by 6 bases and the J gene end by 4 bases; junction bases not matched to a gene: 5.

The sample holds a few counts of this clone. This chain links TRBV11-3 with TRBJ2-7; 7 bases match TRBD2. V dropped 7 bases and J dropped 2; count of bases not matched to a gene: 11. CDR3 length: 15 residues. Per germline, CDR1 SGHNT and CDR2 YENEEA. The CDR3 here is CASTLRGGGAYEQYF. The CDR3 nucleotides read TGTGCCAGCACCCTTAGAGGTGGGGGGGCCTACGAGCAGTACTTC. Complete variable domain (other parts from reference TRBV11-3 and TRBJ2-7): EAGVVQSPRYKIIEKKQPVAFWCNPISGHNTLYWYLQNLGQGPELLIRYENEEAVDDSQLPKDRFSAERLKGVDSTLKIQPAELGDSAVYLCASTLRGGGAYEQYFGPGTRLTVT.

This clone has just a few counts. The J gene is TRBJ1-2, the V gene TRBV6-8; D perhaps matches TRBD1 (5 bases). The germline V gene encodes CDR1 MNHGY and CDR2 SAAAGT. This CDR3 is 15 amino acids long. V gave up 2 bases and J gave up 2 bases, with 12 bases separating them. The CDR3 DNA reads TGTGCCAGCAGTTACGCGGGGGAGGAGAACTATGGCTACACCTTC. It codes for CASSYAGEENYGYTF.